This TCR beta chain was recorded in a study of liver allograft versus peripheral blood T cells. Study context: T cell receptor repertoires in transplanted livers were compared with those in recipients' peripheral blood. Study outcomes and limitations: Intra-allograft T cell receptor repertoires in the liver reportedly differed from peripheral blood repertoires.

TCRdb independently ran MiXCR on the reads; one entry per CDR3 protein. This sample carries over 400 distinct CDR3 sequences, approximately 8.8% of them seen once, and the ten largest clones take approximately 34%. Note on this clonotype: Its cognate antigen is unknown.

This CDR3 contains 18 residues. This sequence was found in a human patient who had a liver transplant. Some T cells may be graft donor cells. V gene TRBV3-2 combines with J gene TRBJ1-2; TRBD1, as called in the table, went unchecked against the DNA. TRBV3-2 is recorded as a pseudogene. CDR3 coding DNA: TGTGCCAGCAGCCAAGTCCTGGCCACAGGGGCGTTAGCGGATGGCTACACCTTC. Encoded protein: CASSQVLATGALADGYTF.